Included here is one TCR beta chain sequence, with context. TCRdb called the 5' RACE reads again in MiXCR, with one record for every CDR3 protein. This sample has 450,000 to 650,000 distinct CDR3 sequences, with roughly 15% found just once. The data are from a study of identical twins. The germline gives CDR1 DFQATT, CDR2 SNEGSKA (reference sequence). This CDR3 spans 14 amino acids. Unmatched junction bases numbered 2, after V lost 5 bases and J lost 3 bases. These data also featured in a second study, about yellow fever vaccine responses in identical twins.

Sequenced: CD4+ T cells sorted from blood. The chain has TRBV20-1 and TRBJ2-3, with 13 bases identical to TRBD2. This receptor was obtained from a woman between 18 and 29 years old in good health. The CDR3 sequence: CSAALAGGTDTQYF. The CDR3 bases are TGCAGTGCTGCACTAGCGGGAGGGACAGATACGCAGTATTTT.